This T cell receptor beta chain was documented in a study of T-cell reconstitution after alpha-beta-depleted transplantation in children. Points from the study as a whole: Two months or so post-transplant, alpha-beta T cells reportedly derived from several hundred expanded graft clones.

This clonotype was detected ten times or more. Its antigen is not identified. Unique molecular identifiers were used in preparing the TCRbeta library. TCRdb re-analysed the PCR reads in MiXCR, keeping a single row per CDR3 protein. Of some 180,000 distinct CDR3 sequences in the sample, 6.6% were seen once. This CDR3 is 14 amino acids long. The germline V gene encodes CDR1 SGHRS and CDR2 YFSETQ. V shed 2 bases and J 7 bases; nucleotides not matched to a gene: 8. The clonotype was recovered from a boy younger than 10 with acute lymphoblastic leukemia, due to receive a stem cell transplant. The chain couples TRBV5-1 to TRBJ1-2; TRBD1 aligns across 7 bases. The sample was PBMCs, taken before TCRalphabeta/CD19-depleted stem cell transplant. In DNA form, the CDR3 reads TGCGCCAGCAGCTTACGACAGGGCGTCGTTGGCTACACCTTC. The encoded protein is CASSLRQGVVGYTF.